The rows below give T cell receptor beta chains drawn from one sample of a study of CD8 T cells in ankylosing spondylitis. Via MiXCR, TCRdb re-called the 5' RACE reads, giving one row per CDR3 protein. The table records 180,000 or so distinct CDR3 sequences, roughly 11% of them present only once. The sequenced sample consisted of blood, either unsorted or a sorted T cell fraction (not recorded which). The source of these receptors is a male donor with ankylosing spondylitis or in good health (not recorded which). CDR3s include the opening cysteine and the closing phenylalanine or tryptophan. D genes are given only for firm matches. A row's size may be missing; if present it is once, few, many or a size class.

j_call v_call d_call clone_size cdr3_aa cdr3_nt
TRBJ2-3 TRBV20-1 - many CSAGTGYDTDTQYF TGCAGTGCCGGGACCGGGTATGATACAGATACGCAGTATTTT
TRBJ1-3 TRBV7-2 - few CASSFQGGNTIYF TGTGCCAGCAGCTTCCAAGGGGGAAACACCATATATTTT
TRBJ2-3 TRBV12-3/TRBV12-4 - many CASSIAHTDTQYF TGTGCCAGCAGTATAGCTCACACAGATACGCAGTATTTT
TRBJ1-3 TRBV7-6 - - CASTISPGASGNTIYF TGTGCCAGCACCATCTCCCCAGGGGCCTCTGGAAACACCATATATTTT
TRBJ2-1 TRBV20-1 - few CSAAAWTASYNEQFF TGCAGTGCAGCCGCCTGGACAGCTTCCTACAATGAGCAGTTCTTC
TRBJ2-7 TRBV20-1 - many CSARVSTGQYF TGCAGTGCTAGAGTTTCAACCGGGCAGTACTTC
TRBJ1-4 TRBV5-1 TRBD1 - CASSLMGQGAEKLFF TGCGCCAGCAGCTTGATGGGGCAGGGGGCCGAAAAACTGTTTTTT
TRBJ1-1 TRBV13 TRBD1 - CASSYRDRDPEAFF TGTGCCAGCAGCTACCGGGACAGGGACCCTGAAGCTTTCTTT
TRBJ2-2 TRBV28 - - CASRGGQNTGELFF TGTGCCAGCCGTGGGGGGCAAAACACCGGGGAGCTGTTTTTT
TRBJ2-1 TRBV6-2/TRBV6-3 TRBD1 many CATRTGVEEFF TGTGCCACCAGAACAGGGGTGGAGGAGTTCTTC
TRBJ2-7 TRBV29-1 TRBD1 many CSVGDSTYEQYF TGCAGCGTTGGGGACAGTACTTACGAGCAGTACTTC
TRBJ1-6 TRBV12-3/TRBV12-4 - many CASSPMTNSPLHF TGTGCCAGCAGCCCTATGACCAATTCACCCCTCCACTTT
TRBJ2-7 TRBV12-3/TRBV12-4 - - CASGHAGDFPYEQYF TGTGCCAGCGGCCACGCAGGGGACTTTCCCTACGAGCAGTACTTC
TRBJ1-6 TRBV24-1 - many CATSDRQADNSPLHF TGTGCCACCAGTGATCGGCAGGCGGATAATTCACCCCTCCACTTT
TRBJ1-1 TRBV7-8 - many CASSLATDTEAFF TGTGCCAGCAGCTTAGCGACAGACACTGAAGCTTTCTTT
TRBJ2-1 TRBV5-6 TRBD1 many CASSAGTALEQFF TGTGCCAGCAGCGCCGGGACAGCGCTAGAGCAGTTCTTC
TRBJ1-3 TRBV9 - many CASSVDDWAIYF TGTGCCAGCAGCGTAGATGACTGGGCCATATATTTT
TRBJ2-3 TRBV5-4 TRBD2 - CASTWRTSGGTSIDTQYF TGTGCCAGCACCTGGCGGACTAGCGGGGGTACTAGCATAGATACGCAGTATTTT
TRBJ1-5 TRBV6-1 - - CASSPRGEPQHF TGTGCCAGCAGTCCCCGGGGGGAGCCCCAGCATTTT
TRBJ2-3 TRBV11-1 TRBD1 many CASRDRDTDTQYF TGTGCCAGCAGGGACAGGGATACAGATACGCAGTATTTT
TRBJ2-1 TRBV7-9 - - CASRFKDEQFF TGTGCCAGCAGGTTCAAGGATGAGCAGTTCTTC
TRBJ2-7 TRBV12-3/TRBV12-4 - many CASSLVDSYEQYF TGTGCCAGCAGTTTGGTAGATTCCTACGAGCAGTACTTC
TRBJ1-6 TRBV21-1 - few CASQEGGGSSYNSPLHF TGTGCCAGCCAGGAGGGTGGGGGGAGCTCCTATAATTCACCCCTCCACTTT
TRBJ1-4 TRBV9 - many CASSVGRGLEEKLFF TGTGCCAGCAGCGTAGGACGGGGGTTAGAGGAAAAACTGTTTTTT
TRBJ2-7 TRBV12-3/TRBV12-4 - many CASRRTGLSYEQYF TGTGCCAGCAGGCGAACAGGGCTGTCCTACGAGCAGTACTTC
TRBJ2-1 TRBV7-7 TRBD1 - CASSSTGRNEQFF TGTGCCAGCAGCTCGACAGGGCGTAATGAGCAGTTCTTC
TRBJ2-3 TRBV6-1 TRBD2 - CASALTSGGALDTQYF TGTGCCAGCGCCCTAACTAGCGGGGGGGCTTTAGATACGCAGTATTTT
TRBJ2-7 TRBV7-2 - many CASSAPYEQYF TGTGCCAGCAGCGCCCCCTACGAGCAGTACTTC
TRBJ1-2 TRBV28 TRBD1 many CASSLGQGRGYTF TGTGCCAGCAGTTTAGGACAGGGCCGTGGCTACACCTTC
TRBJ1-1 TRBV12-3/TRBV12-4 - many CASSSLYGPWPEAFF TGTGCCAGCAGTTCCCTGTACGGTCCGTGGCCTGAAGCTTTCTTT
TRBJ1-1 TRBV20-1 - - CSASRTANTEAFF TGCAGTGCTTCTCGGACAGCGAACACTGAAGCTTTCTTT
TRBJ2-7 TRBV11-2 TRBD2 - CASQGSSGPYEQYF TGTGCCAGCCAAGGTTCTAGCGGTCCCTACGAGCAGTACTTC
TRBJ1-4 TRBV20-1 - many CSASSHSGYEKLFF TGCAGTGCTAGCTCCCATTCAGGATACGAAAAACTGTTTTTT
TRBJ1-1 TRBV11-3 - few CASSPMGFRTSEAFF TGTGCCAGCAGCCCAATGGGGTTTCGAACGTCTGAAGCTTTCTTT
TRBJ2-2 TRBV6-1 - few CASTNRANTGELFF TGTGCCAGCACGAACAGGGCGAACACCGGGGAGCTGTTTTTT
TRBJ1-1 TRBV13 - - CASSPGTVNSEAFF TGTGCCAGCAGCCCCGGGACCGTCAACAGTGAAGCTTTCTTT
TRBJ1-2 TRBV25-1 - many CASSERLFNYGYTF TGTGCCAGCAGTGAAAGGCTGTTTAACTATGGCTACACCTTC